Below, 7 T cell receptor beta chains from the same sample are listed, as sequenced in a study of Ad26.COV2.S vaccination and SARS-CoV-2 variants. Sequenced by immunoSEQ multiplex PCR; TCRdb stores in-frame clones only, minus some. In the table there are about 350,000 clones, roughly nine tenths of which are singletons. This material consisted of peripheral blood, taken after recovery from COVID-19. The receptors here all came from a human donor who had recovered from COVID-19.

Points on this clone: At the DNA level, this CDR3 is encoded by other sequences in the same sample as well. V usage is TRBV20-1 and J usage is TRBJ2-3, with no clear D. CDR1 is DFQATT and CDR2 is SNEGSKA in the germline V gene (reference sequence). The CDR3 extends over 11 amino acids. The V end lost 5 bases, the J end lost 6 bases, and 9 bases lay between the germline ends. The CDR3 region is CSASLGDTQYF. In DNA, the CDR3 is TGCAGTGCTTCTCTTGGGGATACGCAGTATTTT.

This rearrangement joins TRBV6-4 to TRBJ2-3, with TRBD1 as a possible D gene (5 bases). CDR1 and CDR2 (germline): MRHNA, SNTAGT. CDR3 length: 15 residues. V was clipped by 0 bases and J by 5 bases, with 12 bases between them. The CDR3 DNA is TGTGCCAGCAGTGACTCGCCCAGGGCGGAAGATACGCAGTATTTT. It yields the protein CASSDSPRAEDTQYF.

The chain couples TRBV7-9 to TRBJ2-3; tentatively, D is TRBD1 or TRBD2 (5 bases each). V was cut by 5 bases and J by 6 bases, with 9 bases left in between. The CDR3 is 12 amino acids. Germline CDR1 is SEHNR and CDR2 is FQNEAQ (reference sequence). The CDR3 region is CASSRWGDTQYF. The CDR3, as DNA: TGTGCCAGCAGCCGCTGGGGGGATACGCAGTATTTT.

This chain uses TRBV6-5 with TRBJ1-1; 8 bases are a match to TRBD1. The V gene's germline CDR1 is MNHEY and CDR2 SVGAGI. The CDR3 totals 14 residues. Unmatched junction bases numbered 6, after V lost 5 bases and J lost 4 bases. CDR3 protein: CASSRDRLATEAFF. The CDR3 DNA is TGTGCCAGCAGTCGGGACAGGCTAGCCACTGAAGCTTTCTTT.

The chain joins TRBV2 to TRBJ1-6; D is unclear. Germline CDR1 is SNHLY and CDR2 is FYNNEI. This CDR3 comprises 16 residues. Trimming took 4 bases from V and 0 from J, leaving 10 bases between them. In DNA, the CDR3 is TGTGCCAGCAGTGTAGGCGGAAGCTCCTATAATTCACCCCTCCACTTT. It codes for CASSVGGSSYNSPLHF.

This clone was observed once. The rearrangement joins TRBV9 to TRBJ2-7, with TRBD1 matching over 10 bases. Trimming took 0 bases from V and 4 from J; bases not matched to a gene: 4. The V gene's germline CDR1 is SGDLS and CDR2 YYNGEE. This CDR3 spans 15 amino acids. CDR3: CASSVGGQGNYEQYF. In nucleotides, the CDR3 is TGTGCCAGCAGCGTAGGGGGACAGGGGAATTACGAGCAGTACTTC.

This sequence joins TRBV6-5 and TRBJ1-1; D is perhaps TRBD1 (5 bases). Germline CDR1 and CDR2: MNHEY and SVGAGI. The CDR3 length is 15 residues. V was shortened by 2 bases and J by 8 bases, with 18 bases between the two germline ends. CDR3 loop: CASSYVPDSPKEAFF. DNA of the CDR3: TGTGCCAGCAGTTACGTTCCCGACAGTCCGAAGGAAGCTTTCTTT.